This T cell receptor (beta chain) appears in the sequencing data of a study of cytomegalovirus exposure and HLA in healthy donors. Study observations and caveats: Presence/absence analyses treated sequencing depth as roughly uniform across donors. Previous analysis showed most TCR beta V segments were productive about 87% or about 30% of the time. TCR beta V- and J-gene trimming, according to a later analysis, was linked to a missense DCLRE1C variant.

With respect to this clone: Its antigen is currently unknown.

Use of 60 Vbeta and 13 Jbeta primers characterized the PCR. Measured with immunoSEQ multiplex PCR; TCRdb has only the in-frame clones, and not every one. The table includes approximately 210,000 clones, over 60% detected once. Germline assignment: CDR1 ENHRY and CDR2 SYGVKD. Trimming left V 3 bases short and J 5 bases short, with 10 bases between. The CDR3 runs to 13 residues. Those who donated were healthy bone marrow donors. Specimen: PBMCs. The V gene is TRBV10-3, the J gene TRBJ1-1, with D possibly matching TRBD1 (5 bases). The receptor was derived from a male donor in good health and CMV-seronegative. The chain's CDR3 is CAISDQGSTEAFF. As DNA, the CDR3 is TGTGCCATCAGTGACCAGGGAAGTACTGAAGCTTTCTTT.